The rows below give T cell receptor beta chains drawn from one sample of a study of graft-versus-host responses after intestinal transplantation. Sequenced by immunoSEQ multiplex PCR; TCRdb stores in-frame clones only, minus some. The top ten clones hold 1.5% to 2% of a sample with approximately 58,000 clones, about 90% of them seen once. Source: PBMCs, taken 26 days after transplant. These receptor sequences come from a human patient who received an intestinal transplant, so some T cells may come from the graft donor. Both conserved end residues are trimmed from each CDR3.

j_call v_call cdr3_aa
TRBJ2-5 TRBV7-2 ASSSGTAQETQY
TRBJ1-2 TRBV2 ASSEITQAYGYT
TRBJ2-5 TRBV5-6 ASSSVTGVQETQY
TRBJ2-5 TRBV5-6 ASSHRALQETQY
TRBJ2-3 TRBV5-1 ASCLLAPTDTQY
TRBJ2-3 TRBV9 ASSVGGTGYDTDTQY
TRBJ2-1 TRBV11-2 ASSSDRGNNEQF
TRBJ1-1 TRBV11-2 ASSLDPRPNTEAF
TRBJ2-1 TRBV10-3 AISELAGGLMYNEQF
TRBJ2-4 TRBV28 ASSVTSGRFLAKNIQY
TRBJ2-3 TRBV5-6 ASSPTGASTDTQY
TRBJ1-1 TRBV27 ASSRREGRTEAF
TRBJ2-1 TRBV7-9 ASSPYYRGNEQF
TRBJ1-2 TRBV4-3 ASSEDRGYPNYGYT
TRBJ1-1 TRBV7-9 ASSSLATEAF
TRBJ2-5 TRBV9 ASSFRTGAAETQY
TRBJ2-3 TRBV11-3 ASSLGGGATDTQY
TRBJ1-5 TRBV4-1 ASSTVGLNQPQH
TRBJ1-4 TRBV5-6 ASSLGTDTTNEKLF
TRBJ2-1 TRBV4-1 ASSQDNESNNYNEQF
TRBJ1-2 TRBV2 ASKPVVDGYT
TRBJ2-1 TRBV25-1 ASAPRATPSLTYNEQF
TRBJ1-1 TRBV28 ASRRGATEAF
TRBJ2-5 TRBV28 ASSLPGVPGETQY
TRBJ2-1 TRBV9 ASSVRTGGNEQF